This T cell receptor beta chain was obtained from a study of blood T cell repertoires in COVID-19. V dropped 0 bases and J dropped 3; count of bases not matched to a gene: 1. The CDR3 is 15 amino acids. CDR1 SGDLS and CDR2 YYNGEE come from the germline V gene. Assay: immunoSEQ multiplex PCR; the TCRdb copy retains only in-frame clones and omits some. This sample yields under 60,000 clones, of which roughly 85% are seen a single time; approximately 10% belongs to the top ten. Input material: peripheral blood. This sequence originates from a human donor in a cohort sampled during active COVID-19. V is TRBV9 and J is TRBJ2-2; 8 nucleotides align to TRBD2. The CDR3 DNA is TGTGCCAGCAGCGTAGAGCGGGAGTACACCGGGGAGCTGTTTTTT. Translation: CASSVEREYTGELFF.